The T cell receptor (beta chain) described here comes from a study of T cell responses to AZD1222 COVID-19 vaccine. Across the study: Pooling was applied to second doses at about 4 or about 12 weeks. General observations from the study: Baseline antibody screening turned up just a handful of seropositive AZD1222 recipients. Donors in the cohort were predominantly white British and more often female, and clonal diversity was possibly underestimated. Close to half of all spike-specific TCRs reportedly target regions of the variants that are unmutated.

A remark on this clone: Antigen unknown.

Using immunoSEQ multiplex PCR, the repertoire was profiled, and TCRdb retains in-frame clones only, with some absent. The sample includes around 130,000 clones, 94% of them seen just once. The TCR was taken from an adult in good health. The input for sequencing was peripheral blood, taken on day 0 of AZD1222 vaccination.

CDR3 region: CASSLNGGGHYEQYF. Here the CDR3 DNA reads TGTGCCAGCAGCCTGAATGGGGGCGGACACTACGAGCAGTACTTC. This rearrangement joins TRBV6-5 to TRBJ2-7; perhaps TRBD1 as D (6 bases). Trimming took off 6 bases at V and 3 bases at J, with 18 bases between the two ends. The CDR3 loop spans 15 amino acids. The germline V gene has CDR1 MNHEY and CDR2 SVGAGI.